A single sample gave rise to the 21 T cell receptor beta chains below, sequenced in a study of response to subunit inactivated influenza vaccine. In TCRdb, the RT-PCR reads were re-called with MiXCR into one record per CDR3 protein. The sample carries about 540,000 distinct CDR3 sequences, around a quarter recorded once. These sequences were also reported in another study, on T cells expressing NK-cell markers. This second study says: For TCR beta, cDNA was produced by 5'RACE template switching with UMIs.

Sequencing was performed on CD4+ T cells sorted from PBMCs, taken 12 days after vaccination. The receptors here all came from a man aged 50 to 59 who received an inactivated influenza vaccine.

The chain links TRBV9 to TRBJ2-3; TRBD2 agrees at 10 bases. Germline V gene sequence: CDR1 SGDLS, CDR2 YYNGEE. CDR3 length equals 15 residues. After removal of 0 bases from V and 4 bases from J, the junction contained 2 bases not matched to a gene. The CDR3 loop is CASSVVGLAADTQYF. Written as DNA, the CDR3 is TGTGCCAGCAGCGTAGTAGGACTAGCGGCAGATACGCAGTATTTT.

The J gene is TRBJ2-3, the V gene TRBV5-1, with TRBD1 matching 9 bases. Losses at the gene ends were 2 bases for V and 3 bases for J; bases not matched to a gene: 4. This CDR3 has 15 residues. Germline CDR1 reads SGHRS; CDR2 reads YFSETQ. The DNA of the CDR3 is TGCGCCAGCAGCTTTACCGGGACAGGGACAGATACGCAGTATTTT. It codes for CASSFTGTGTDTQYF. Variable domain in full (rest from reference TRBV5-1 and TRBJ2-3): KAGVTQTPRYLIKTRGQQVTLSCSPISGHRSVSWYQQTPGQGLQFLFEYFSETQRNKGNFPGRFSGRQFSNSRSEMNVSTLELGDSALYLCASSFTGTGTDTQYFGPGTRLTVL.

This clonotype turned up a few times. The chain has TRBV7-2 and TRBJ1-1; D possibly corresponds to TRBD1 (6 bases). Trimming removed 5 bases at V and 0 bases at J, with 13 bases between. The germline CDR1 and CDR2 sequences are SGHTA and FQGNSA. The CDR3 extends over 15 amino acids. In DNA, the CDR3 is TGTGCCAGCAGCACCTCAGGGGTGGTGAACACTGAAGCTTTCTTT. This codes for CASSTSGVVNTEAFF.

The chain recombines TRBV6-2 or TRBV6-3 with TRBJ2-7; 9 nucleotides align to TRBD2. V trimming: 5 bases; J trimming: 2 bases; junction bases outside the gene matches: 10. The CDR3 consists of 16 residues. Germline CDR1 and CDR2: MNHEY and SVGEGT. The CDR3 loop is CASSQGPKRGAYEQYF. As DNA, the CDR3 is TGTGCCAGCAGTCAAGGACCCAAGCGGGGGGCCTACGAGCAGTACTTC.

Many counts were recorded for this clonotype. The chain carries TRBV7-2 and TRBJ1-4, with D hard to call. Germline V gene data show CDR1 as SGHTA and CDR2 as FQGNSA. The CDR3 is 16 amino acids. Trimming took off 5 bases at V and 2 bases at J, with 15 bases between the two ends. CDR3 sequence (DNA): TGTGCCAGCAGCGAACGTCCTGGTCCGACTAATGAAAAACTGTTTTTT. It specifies CASSERPGPTNEKLFF.

J is TRBJ2-5 and V is TRBV10-3, with 12 bases fitting TRBD2. CDR1 is ENHRY and CDR2 is SYGVKD in the germline V gene. The CDR3 loop spans 16 amino acids. The junction had 4 bases not matched to a gene; V was cut back by 4 bases and J by 1 base. CDR3: CAISALAGGLQETQYF. In DNA form, the CDR3 reads TGTGCCATCAGTGCCCTAGCGGGGGGGCTCCAAGAGACCCAGTACTTC.

The rearrangement links TRBV6-2 or TRBV6-3 to TRBJ1-5, with 7 bases that match TRBD1. Germline loops: CDR1 MNHEY, CDR2 SVGEGT. After removal of 0 bases from V and 3 bases from J, the junction contained 11 bases not matched to a gene. The CDR3 is 18 amino acids. CDR3 DNA sequence: TGTGCCAGCAGTTACTCGAGAGGTAGGGGGCTAGTCAATCAGCCCCAGCATTTT. This encodes CASSYSRGRGLVNQPQHF.

This clonotype has more than one count but fewer than ten. The chain couples TRBV5-5 to TRBJ2-5; 9 bases are a match to TRBD2. Germline CDR1 SGHKS, CDR2 YYEKEE (reference sequence). V shed 2 bases and J 5 bases; nucleotides not matched to a gene: 10. This CDR3 comprises 16 residues. The CDR3 region is CASSFQASGGLETQYF. CDR3 nucleotide sequence: TGTGCCAGCAGCTTTCAAGCAAGCGGGGGGTTGGAGACCCAGTACTTC.

This clonotype was seen a handful of times. The chain has TRBV4-2 and TRBJ2-3, with D possibly matching TRBD2 (6 bases). Germline V gene lookup returns CDR1 LGHNA and CDR2 YNFKEQ. Trimming removed 0 bases from V and 0 bases from J, with 10 bases in between. This CDR3 comprises 16 residues. DNA for the CDR3: TGTGCCAGCAGCCAAGATTGGGCGGGGAGCACAGATACGCAGTATTTT. This gives the protein CASSQDWAGSTDTQYF.

The table lists this clonotype with a few counts. V is TRBV6-2 or TRBV6-3 and J is TRBJ2-7; TRBD1 is a possible D gene (6 bases). V shed 4 bases and J shed 4 bases, with 35 bases lying between them. Germline CDR1 is MNHEY and CDR2 is SVGEGT. There are 21 residues in the CDR3. CDR3 DNA: TGTGCCAGCAGTTCCTCCTGGTTGTATTTTACCCCCGGGACAACCTCATACGAGCAGTACTTC. Translated, it gives CASSSSWLYFTPGTTSYEQYF.

The CDR3 loop reads CASSWAGGTDTQYF. The DNA for the CDR3 is TGTGCCAGCAGCTGGGCAGGGGGCACAGATACGCAGTATTTT. This rearrangement joins TRBV11-2 to TRBJ2-3; D may be TRBD1 (6 bases). V lost 4 bases and J lost 1, with 9 bases in between. Germline-derived CDR1 and CDR2 are SGHAT and FQNNGV. This CDR3 has 14 amino acids.

V usage is TRBV6-2 or TRBV6-3 and J usage is TRBJ1-2; no clear D. Per germline, CDR1 MNHEY and CDR2 SVGEGT. Trimming took off 4 bases at V and 3 bases at J, with 9 bases between the two ends. This CDR3 has 13 residues. Written as DNA, the CDR3 is TGTGCCAGCAGTTCCACAGCCTACTATGGCTACACCTTC. It translates to CASSSTAYYGYTF.

This clonotype was seen repeatedly, ten times or more. The V call is TRBV7-9, the J call TRBJ2-4; D gene uncertain. The germline V gene encodes CDR1 SEHNR and CDR2 FQNEAQ (reference sequence). The CDR3 contains 12 residues. The V gene lost 3 bases and the J gene lost 8 bases, with 8 bases spanning the gap. The CDR3 reads CASSFAGDIQYF. The CDR3 region has the DNA TGTGCCAGCAGCTTCGCAGGAGACATTCAGTACTTC.

This clonotype was counted a few times. The chain is built from TRBV20-1 and TRBJ2-2; D possibly uses TRBD1 or TRBD2 (5 bases each). Germline CDR1 and CDR2: DFQATT and SNEGSKA (reference sequence). V dropped 7 bases and J dropped 7 bases, with 10 bases sitting between them. This CDR3 spans 11 amino acids. CDR3 loop: CSGGVGGELFF. CDR3 DNA: TGCAGTGGAGGGGTTGGCGGGGAGCTGTTTTTT.

The chain couples TRBV5-1 to TRBJ2-1; 7 nucleotides agree with TRBD2. Germline loops: CDR1 SGHRS, CDR2 YFSETQ. Germline trimming cut 4 bases from V and 4 bases from J; bases unmatched to any gene: 11. This CDR3 comprises 16 residues. The chain's CDR3 is CASSAVGEGRYNEQFF. The CDR3, as DNA: TGCGCCAGCAGCGCGGTGGGGGAGGGGAGGTACAATGAGCAGTTCTTC.

This clonotype has a handful of counts. This chain uses TRBV20-1 with TRBJ2-5; TRBD2 matches 7 bases. This CDR3 is built from 14 residues. With 0 bases clipped from V and 4 bases from J, the junction kept 5 bases outside the gene matches. CDR1 and CDR2 (germline): DFQATT, SNEGSKA (reference sequence). The CDR3 sequence: CSARDYSGGETQYF. The CDR3 nucleotides read TGCAGTGCTAGAGATTATTCGGGAGGAGAGACCCAGTACTTC.

This clonotype has ten or more counts. At one boundary the junction diverges from the germline segment, which might be a read error. The chain employs TRBV12-3 or TRBV12-4 and TRBJ2-1; 9 nucleotides align to TRBD1. The CDR3 covers 12 residues. CDR3 in amino acids: CASGTGYNEQFF. The CDR3 DNA reads as TGCGCCAGCGGGACAGGGTACAATGAGCAGTTCTTC.

This clonotype was seen more than once but under ten times. The chain joins TRBV20-1 to TRBJ2-4; 7 bases agree with TRBD1. This CDR3 is built from 13 residues. V shed 6 bases and J 9 bases; nucleotides not matched to a gene: 11. The germline gives CDR1 DFQATT, CDR2 SNEGSKA (reference sequence). DNA for the CDR3: TGCAGTGCCCGAACCGGGGACAGCGGCATTCAGTACTTC. Its protein product is CSARTGDSGIQYF.

This clonotype was detected a few times. The gene calls are TRBV20-1 and TRBJ2-2, with TRBD2 matching over 11 bases. V lost 6 bases and J lost 5; bases outside the gene matches: 8. CDR1 and CDR2 (germline): DFQATT, SNEGSKA (reference sequence). This CDR3 comprises 15 residues. The CDR3, as DNA: TGCAGTGCCCCCGGGACTAGCGGTCTTACCGGGGAGCTGTTTTTT. It is translated as CSAPGTSGLTGELFF.

As DNA, the CDR3 is TGTGCCATCAGTGAGTCGCCTAGCGGGAGGGCCGCTGAGCAGTTCTTC. Amino acids: CAISESPSGRAAEQFF. The chain combines TRBV10-3 with TRBJ2-1, with 12 nucleotides matching TRBD2. J was trimmed by 9 bases and V by 0 bases; bases with no gene match: 6. Germline V gene sequence: CDR1 ENHRY, CDR2 SYGVKD. The CDR3 length is 16 residues.

This clonotype occurred a few times. CDR3 nucleotide sequence: TGTGCCAGCAGTTTAGGTTTGTCTTGGGACAGGGAGTCCTACGAGCAGTACTTC. Its translation: CASSLGLSWDRESYEQYF. This chain connects TRBV28 to TRBJ2-7; TRBD1 agrees at 9 bases. The CDR3 has 18 residues. From germline, CDR1 is MDHEN and CDR2 SYDVKM. V was pared by 2 bases and J by 1 base, with 12 bases of the junction left unmatched.